Shown below are 20 T cell receptor beta chains from a single sample sequenced in a study of post-analysis software for immune sequencing data. Unique molecular identifiers were built into the TCR beta cDNA libraries. MiXCR, run by TCRdb on the PCR reads, gives a single entry per CDR3 protein. This table has roughly 800,000 distinct CDR3 sequences, more than 45% appearing once. Points from the study as a whole: Five or six TRBV segments were significantly more frequent in patients than in controls. TRBV5-6, TRBV5-1 and TRBV20-1 were among these segments.

Their specific antigens are unknown. The sequenced sample consisted of blood. The receptors originated from a girl aged 5 to 17 with multiple sclerosis.

The rearrangement joins TRBV27 to TRBJ1-2; TRBD1 is a possible D gene (6 bases). This CDR3 region has 18 residues. V shed 1 base and J shed 6 bases, with 24 bases lying between them. Germline loops: CDR1 MNHEY, CDR2 SMNVEV (reference sequence). The CDR3 loop reads CASSLYHAAGRGADGYTF. DNA of the CDR3: TGTGCCAGCAGTTTATATCATGCGGCCGGTAGGGGGGCTGATGGCTACACCTTC.

The V gene is TRBV9, the J gene TRBJ2-5; 7 nucleotides line up with TRBD2. The DNA matches TRBJ2-7 better at its end, which makes the J call doubtful. The germline V gene has CDR1 SGDLS and CDR2 YYNGEE. This CDR3 is 14 amino acids long. The CDR3 nucleotides are TGTGCCAGCAGCTCCCTGGGGAGGGCCTCCGAGCAGTACTTC. Its translation: CASSSLGRASEQYF.

The gene calls are TRBV27 and TRBJ2-7; D is perhaps TRBD1 or TRBD2 (5 bases each). The length of the CDR3 is 15 residues. The V and J ends lost 6 bases and 0 bases respectively, with 15 bases between them. Germline V gives CDR1 MNHEY, CDR2 SMNVEV (reference sequence). The CDR3 bases are TGTGCCAGCAGCCCCCTTGGGGGATTCTCCTACGAGCAGTACTTC. The encoded protein is CASSPLGGFSYEQYF.

The chain is built from TRBV28 and TRBJ2-1; the match to TRBD2 covers 8 bases. The CDR3 sequence is 16 residues long. Germline V lookup: CDR1 MDHEN, CDR2 SYDVKM. J lost 4 bases, V lost 5 bases, and 10 bases had no gene match. CDR3 sequence (DNA): TGTGCCAGCAGTGCCCTTACTAGCGGTCGGTACAATGAGCAGTTCTTC. Translated, it gives CASSALTSGRYNEQFF.

This clonotype was recorded a few times. The chain combines TRBV20-1 with TRBJ2-1; D tentatively fits TRBD1 or TRBD2 (5 bases each). The CDR3 runs 10 residues. Germline V gene lookup returns CDR1 DFQATT and CDR2 SNEGSKA (reference sequence). V was cut by 3 bases and J by 10 bases, with 7 bases left in between. DNA for the CDR3: TGCAGTGCTAGGGGGGAAGAGCAGTTCTTC. This gives the protein CSARGEEQFF.

Only a few counts were recorded for this clonotype. The chain recombines TRBV30 with TRBJ2-1, with unresolved D. Trimming pared 2 bases from V and 10 bases from J, leaving 12 bases between. The CDR3 contains 12 residues. From germline, CDR1 is GTSNPN and CDR2 SVGIG (reference sequence). CDR3 in DNA: TGTGCCTGGAGTTTTGGGGTAGGGGAGCAGTTCTTC. Its protein is CAWSFGVGEQFF. Full variable domain (rest looked up from reference TRBV30 and TRBJ2-1): SQTIHQWPATLVQPVGSPLSLECTVEGTSNPNLYWYRQAAGRGLQLLFYSVGIGQISSEVPQNLSASRPQDRQFILSSKKLLLSDSGFYLCAWSFGVGEQFFGPGTRLTVL.

This clonotype was seen only a few times. This chain uses TRBV24-1 with TRBJ2-3; D possibly matches TRBD1 or TRBD2 (5 bases each). CDR3 size: 16 residues. Trimming took 3 bases from V and 0 from J, leaving 12 bases between them. Germline CDR1 is KGHDR and CDR2 is SFDVKD. CDR3 amino acids: CATSDPWDGSTDTQYF. The CDR3 DNA sequence: TGTGCCACCAGTGATCCCTGGGACGGCAGCACAGATACGCAGTATTTT.

Note on this clonotype: The junction and the germline gene differ at one end; a read error may be behind it. This sequence joins TRBV11-3 and TRBJ2-5, with 9 bases identical to TRBD1. In germline, CDR1 is SGHNT, CDR2 YENEEA. This CDR3 spans 17 amino acids. CDR3 in DNA: TGTGCCAGCAGCCAACGACAGGGGGGATACCAACAAGAGACCCGGTACTTC. It yields the protein CASSQRQGGYQQETRYF.

The rearrangement uses TRBV24-1 and TRBJ2-1, with 9 bases matching TRBD2. Germline CDR1 reads KGHDR; CDR2 reads SFDVKD. The CDR3 contains 14 residues. The J segment lost 7 bases and the V segment lost 5 bases, leaving 5 bases of the junction unmatched. CDR3 sequence (DNA): TGTGCCACCAGTGTGGCTAGCGGGATGAATGAGCAGTTCTTC. This sequence encodes CATSVASGMNEQFF.

This clonotype has only one observation. The chain carries TRBV7-3 and TRBJ2-1; D may match TRBD1 or TRBD2 (6 bases each). Deletions cut 5 bases from V and 4 bases from J, with 18 bases between. CDR3 size: 16 residues. Germline V gene lookup returns CDR1 SGHTA and CDR2 FQGTGA. The DNA for the CDR3 is TGTGCCAGCAGCCCGCGTGGCGGAGGGGGTTACAATGAGCAGTTCTTC. Protein product: CASSPRGGGGYNEQFF.

In this sample, this clonotype turned up a few times. The chain joins TRBV11-2 to TRBJ2-7; TRBD1 might be the D (6 bases). CDR1 SGHAT and CDR2 FQNNGV come from the germline V gene. The length of the CDR3 is 14 residues. The V end lost 3 bases, the J end lost 2 bases, and 11 bases lay between the germline ends. The CDR3 sequence: CASSFGTIPYEQYF. In DNA form, the CDR3 reads TGTGCCAGCAGCTTTGGGACAATCCCCTACGAGCAGTACTTC.

This clonotype was detected a few times. The V call is TRBV6-5, the J call TRBJ1-2, with D perhaps matching TRBD1 (6 bases). The germline V gene encodes CDR1 MNHEY and CDR2 SVGAGI. The CDR3 totals 12 residues. V dropped 0 bases and J dropped 10 bases, with 9 bases sitting between them. CDR3 sequence (DNA): TGTGCCAGCAGTTACTCGAGGGGGGTCTACACCTTC. Its protein product is CASSYSRGVYTF.

For this clonotype: One end of the junction is discordant with germline, which a read error may explain. V usage is TRBV12-3 or TRBV12-4 and J usage is TRBJ2-7, with D perhaps matching TRBD1 (6 bases). This CDR3 spans 12 amino acids. The CDR3 DNA is TGTGCCGGCAGTTCAGGGGCCTACGAGCAGTACTTC. It codes for CAGSSGAYEQYF.

This chain joins TRBV27 and TRBJ2-7; 7 bases are shared with TRBD2. This CDR3 region has 14 residues. CDR1 MNHEY and CDR2 SMNVEV come from the germline V gene (reference sequence). The V gene end was trimmed by 11 bases and the J gene end by 3 bases; junction bases not matched to a gene: 13. CDR3 protein: CAGSFRGVSYEQYF. CDR3 DNA: TGTGCCGGTTCCTTTCGGGGGGTGAGCTACGAGCAGTACTTC.

The J gene is TRBJ2-5, the V gene TRBV30; 12 bases align to TRBD2. The closer fit of TRBJ2-7 to the DNA end suggests the J call may be wrong. The CDR3 is 16 amino acids. Germline V gene data show CDR1 as GTSNPN and CDR2 as SVGIG (reference sequence). The CDR3 is CAWSVALAGGAYEQYF. The CDR3 DNA follows: TGTGCCTGGAGCGTAGCACTAGCGGGAGGCGCCTACGAGCAGTACTTC.

J is TRBJ1-2 and V is TRBV6-5; 7 bases fit TRBD1. Germline CDR1 is MNHEY and CDR2 is SVGAGI. The CDR3 spans 12 residues. After removal of 5 bases from V and 6 bases from J, the junction contained 3 bases not matched to a gene. CDR3 bases: TGTGCCAGCAGTAGCACAGGGGATGGCTACACCTTC. This encodes CASSSTGDGYTF.

J is TRBJ1-6 and V is TRBV11-2, with D possibly being TRBD1 (5 bases). Germline-derived CDR1 and CDR2 are SGHAT and FQNNGV. The CDR3 sequence is 15 residues long. Trimming removed 0 bases from V and 9 bases from J, with 12 bases in between. The CDR3 coding sequence is TGTGCCAGCAGCTTAGAGAGGGGCGCAGGTTCACCCCTCCACTTT. Protein: CASSLERGAGSPLHF.

This clonotype came up a few times. V usage is TRBV20-1 and J usage is TRBJ2-5; D gene unclear. Trimming shortened V by 1 base and J by 5 bases, and 11 bases separated the two germline ends. The CDR3 sequence is 13 residues long. Germline-derived CDR1 and CDR2 are DFQATT and SNEGSKA (reference sequence). The CDR3 spells CSARVMGSETQYF. The CDR3 nucleotides read TGCAGTGCTAGAGTAATGGGTTCGGAGACCCAGTACTTC.

The chain couples TRBV7-2 to TRBJ2-5; the D is unclear. The CDR3 runs 15 residues. CDR1 is SGHTA and CDR2 is FQGNSA in the germline V gene. Trimming removed 0 bases from V and 5 bases from J, with 13 bases in between. Here the CDR3 reads CASSLALGRSETQYF. The CDR3 coding sequence is TGTGCCAGCAGCTTAGCCCTCGGACGATCGGAGACCCAGTACTTC.

The chain recombines TRBV27 with TRBJ2-5, with TRBD1 matching over 8 bases. Losses at the gene ends were 5 bases for V and 11 bases for J; bases not matched to a gene: 13. The V gene's germline CDR1 is MNHEY and CDR2 SMNVEV (reference sequence). The CDR3 has 14 amino acids. The CDR3 here is CASSPRTGKLEQYF. For the CDR3, the DNA is TGTGCCAGCAGTCCTAGGACAGGGAAATTGGAGCAGTACTTC.